This T cell receptor (beta chain) was sequenced in a study of T cell responses to AZD1222 COVID-19 vaccine. Sequencing was performed with immunoSEQ multiplex PCR; in TCRdb, only in-frame clones are kept and a portion is missing. This sample has about 93,000 clones, with just over 85% found just once. This clone occurred once. The target antigen is unknown. Study results and caveats: Regions left unmutated in variants are reportedly the target of nearly half of spike-specific TCRs. Among those given AZD1222, only five to seven were seropositive at baseline.

This clonotype was sampled from an adult in good health. The material was peripheral blood, obtained on day 0 of AZD1222 vaccination.

The CDR3 sequence: CASSLDRSPKDEKLFF. The CDR3 coding sequence is TGTGCCAGCAGCTTAGATAGGTCCCCGAAAGACGAAAAACTGTTTTTT. The chain is built from TRBV7-8 and TRBJ1-4; D is ambiguous. The V end was cut by 1 base, the J end by 8 bases, with 17 bases between. Germline CDR1 and CDR2: SGHVS and FQNEAQ. The length of the CDR3 is 16 residues.